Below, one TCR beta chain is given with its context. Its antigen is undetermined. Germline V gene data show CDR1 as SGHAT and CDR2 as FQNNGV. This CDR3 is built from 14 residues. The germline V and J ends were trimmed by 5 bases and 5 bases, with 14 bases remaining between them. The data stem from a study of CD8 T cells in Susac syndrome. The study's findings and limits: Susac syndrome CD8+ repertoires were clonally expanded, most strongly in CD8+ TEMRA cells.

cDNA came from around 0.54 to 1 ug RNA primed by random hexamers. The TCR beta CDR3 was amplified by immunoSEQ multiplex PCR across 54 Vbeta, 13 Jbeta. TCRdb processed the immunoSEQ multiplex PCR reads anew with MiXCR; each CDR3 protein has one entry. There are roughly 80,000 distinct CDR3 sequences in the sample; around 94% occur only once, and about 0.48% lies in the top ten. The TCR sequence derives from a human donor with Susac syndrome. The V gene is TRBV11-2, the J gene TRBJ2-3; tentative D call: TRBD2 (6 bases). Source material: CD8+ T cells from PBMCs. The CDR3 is CASSATLAKDTQYF. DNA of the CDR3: TGTGCCAGCAGCGCGACCCTAGCGAAAGATACGCAGTATTTT.